These 30 T cell receptor beta chains came from one sample sequenced in a study of identical twins. TCRdb analysed the 5' RACE reads with MiXCR anew, one entry per CDR3 protein. In the table there are hundreds of thousands of distinct CDR3 sequences, less than 25% of which are singletons. The sample also formed part of further work on T cells expressing NK-cell markers.

Sequencing input: CD4+ T cells sorted from blood. Receptors were obtained from a woman younger than 30 in good health.

The V and J genes are TRBV4-1 and TRBJ2-7; 7 bases map to TRBD1. Trimming cost V 4 bases and J 6 bases; bases outside gene matches: 6. Germline assignment: CDR1 MGHRA and CDR2 YSYEKL. This CDR3 spans 13 amino acids. The CDR3 DNA reads TGCGCCAGCAGCCTCCGGGACAGAAGCGAGCAGTACTTC. Translated: CASSLRDRSEQYF.

This clonotype was recorded at least ten times. CDR3 sequence reads: CASSYWKGEQFF. Here the CDR3 DNA reads TGTGCCAGCAGTTATTGGAAGGGTGAGCAGTTCTTC. The chain combines TRBV12-3 or TRBV12-4 with TRBJ2-1; D gene unclear. The CDR3 extends over 12 amino acids. V gave up 4 bases and J gave up 9 bases, with 10 bases separating them.

This sequence joins TRBV7-2 and TRBJ2-5; no reliable D call. The germline CDR1 and CDR2 sequences are SGHTA and FQGNSA. Trimming cost V 5 bases and J 2 bases, with 12 bases left between them. The CDR3 totals 14 residues. This CDR3 is CASSRGSLQETQYF. CDR3 bases: TGTGCCAGCAGCCGAGGCAGTCTTCAAGAGACCCAGTACTTC. Using reference TRBV7-2 and TRBJ2-5 for the parts outside the CDR3, the full variable domain is GAGVSQSPSNKVTEKGKDVELRCDPISGHTALYWYRQSLGQGLEFLIYFQGNSAPDKSGLPSDRFSAERTGGSVSTLTIQRTQQEDSAVYLCASSRGSLQETQYFGPGTRLLVL.

This rearrangement joins TRBV6-2 or TRBV6-3 to TRBJ1-4; the D is unclear. The CDR3 is 13 amino acids. V dropped 6 bases and J dropped 5 bases, with 10 bases sitting between them. Germline V gives CDR1 MNHEY, CDR2 SVGEGT. CDR3 DNA: TGTGCCAGCAGCGCCATGAACAATGAAAAACTGTTTTTT. Its translation: CASSAMNNEKLFF.

The sample holds a few counts of this clonotype. J is TRBJ2-3 and V is TRBV18; the D is unclear. V was trimmed by 5 bases and J by 1 base, leaving 10 bases between them. The CDR3 sequence is 14 residues long. CDR1 and CDR2 (germline): KGHSH, LQKENI. CDR3 nucleotides: TGTGCCAGCTCAGAAACCCCTGGCACAGATACGCAGTATTTT. This sequence encodes CASSETPGTDTQYF.

V and J are TRBV6-5 and TRBJ2-7; D unclear. Germline V gene lookup returns CDR1 MNHEY and CDR2 SVGAGI. CDR3 length: 11 residues. The ends were cut back, 5 bases at V and 7 bases at J, with 9 bases in the middle. The CDR3 here is CASSNQVEQYF. For the CDR3, the DNA is TGTGCCAGCAGTAACCAGGTAGAGCAGTACTTC.

This clonotype has more than one count but fewer than ten. The V gene is TRBV5-1, the J gene TRBJ2-2; D call uncertain. CDR1 SGHRS and CDR2 YFSETQ come from the germline V gene. This CDR3 is built from 14 residues. Trimming stripped 2 bases from V and 6 bases from J, with 11 bases between. Written as DNA, the CDR3 is TGCGCCAGCAGCTTATCACTCCTCCCCGGGGAGCTGTTTTTT. Its protein product is CASSLSLLPGELFF.

The rearrangement uses TRBV3-1 and TRBJ2-2; D is uncertain. The V and J ends lost 0 bases and 12 bases respectively, with 11 bases between them. The CDR3 sequence is 13 residues long. Germline CDR1 LGHDT, CDR2 YNNKEL (reference sequence). This CDR3 reads CASSQEASRKLFF. The CDR3 nucleotides read TGTGCCAGCAGCCAAGAGGCGAGCAGGAAGCTGTTTTTT. Complete variable domain (other parts from reference TRBV3-1 and TRBJ2-2): DTAVSQTPKYLVTQMGNDKSIKCEQNLGHDTMYWYKQDSKKFLKIMFSYNNKELIINETVPNRFSPKSPDKAHLNLHINSLELGDSAVYFCASSQEASRKLFFGEGSRLTVL.

This clonotype has just a few counts. V usage is TRBV20-1 and J usage is TRBJ1-5; D may be TRBD1 (6 bases). This CDR3 region has 12 residues. Germline V gene lookup returns CDR1 DFQATT and CDR2 SNEGSKA (reference sequence). Trimming removed 6 bases from V and 2 bases from J, with 8 bases in between. DNA of the CDR3: TGCAGTGCACACAGGGGCAATCAGCCCCAGCATTTT. Protein: CSAHRGNQPQHF.

This clonotype was observed a handful of times. This chain joins TRBV10-3 and TRBJ1-2; TRBD1 agrees at 7 bases. From germline, CDR1 is ENHRY and CDR2 SYGVKD. V shed 6 bases, J shed 8 bases, and the junction held 15 bases outside the gene matches. The CDR3 length is 15 residues. In nucleotides, the CDR3 is TGTGCCATCAGCCTGGCGGGACAGACGACATCGGGCTACACCTTC. It translates to CAISLAGQTTSGYTF.

The chain employs TRBV6-4 and TRBJ1-6; 7 bases fit TRBD1. The V and J ends lost 8 bases and 9 bases, in that order; junction bases with no gene match: 13. Germline V gene data show CDR1 as MRHNA and CDR2 as SNTAGT. The CDR3 loop spans 15 amino acids. The CDR3 sequence is CASRAEGTVGSPLHF. The DNA for the CDR3 is TGTGCCAGCCGAGCTGAAGGGACAGTCGGTTCACCCCTCCACTTT.

The V gene is TRBV7-2, the J gene TRBJ2-5, with TRBD1 identical over 8 bases. After removal of 8 bases from V and 1 base from J, the junction contained 3 bases not matched to a gene. CDR3 length: 13 amino acids. CDR1 and CDR2 from the germline V gene are SGHTA and FQGNSA. The CDR3 DNA is TGTGCCAGCGGGACAGGACCCCAAGAGACCCAGTACTTC. It specifies CASGTGPQETQYF.

The V gene is TRBV2, the J gene TRBJ1-5; 7 bases line up with TRBD1. The J segment lost 1 base and the V segment lost 6 bases, leaving 6 bases of the junction unmatched. Germline V CDR1 and CDR2: SNHLY, FYNNEI. The CDR3 consists of 15 residues. Here the CDR3 reads CASRIQGTSNQPQHF. The CDR3 DNA sequence: TGTGCCAGCAGAATACAGGGGACGAGCAATCAGCCCCAGCATTTT.

Only one count was recorded for this clonotype. The chain links TRBV5-1 to TRBJ2-7, with D hard to call. CDR1 and CDR2 from the germline V gene are SGHRS and YFSETQ. The CDR3 runs 13 residues. V lost 3 bases and J lost 3, with 10 bases in between. CDR3 bases: TGCGCCAGCAGCTCAGACGTGAGCTACGAGCAGTACTTC. This codes for CASSSDVSYEQYF.

This clonotype was picked up many times. The chain has TRBV12-3 or TRBV12-4 and TRBJ1-2; maybe TRBD1 (5 bases). The CDR3 is 11 amino acids. V was trimmed by 5 bases and J by 6 bases, leaving 7 bases between them. Here the CDR3 DNA reads TGTGCCAGCAGTATAGGGGATGGCTACACCTTC. This translates into CASSIGDGYTF.

The table lists this clonotype with many counts. V is TRBV5-4 and J is TRBJ1-5; D not certain. V lost 4 bases, J lost 9 bases, and 11 bases lay in between. CDR1 and CDR2 (germline): SGHNT, YYREEE (reference sequence). This CDR3 comprises 12 residues. The CDR3: CASSIDRGPQHF. In nucleotides, the CDR3 is TGTGCCAGCAGCATCGACCGGGGGCCCCAGCATTTT.

This sequence joins TRBV19 and TRBJ2-7; 12 nucleotides agree with TRBD1. V dropped 5 bases and J dropped 6; count of bases not matched to a gene: 5. The CDR3 covers 14 residues. The V gene's germline CDR1 is LNHDA and CDR2 SQIVND (reference sequence). CDR3 nucleotides: TGTGCCAGTAGTCCCCGGGACAGGGGGCGCGAGCAGTACTTC. It specifies CASSPRDRGREQYF.

The gene calls are TRBV6-1 and TRBJ2-3, with D possibly being TRBD2 (6 bases). Germline CDR1 and CDR2: MNHNS and SASEGT. Trimming left V 3 bases short and J 9 bases short, with 13 bases between. The CDR3 sequence is 13 residues long. The CDR3 DNA follows: TGTGCCAGCAGTGACCCGGGAGAATGGACGCAGTATTTT. Protein: CASSDPGEWTQYF.

This clonotype was counted at least ten times. The J gene is TRBJ2-7, the V gene TRBV12-3 or TRBV12-4, with D hard to call. V was pared by 6 bases and J by 2 bases, with 5 bases between. The CDR3 extends over 11 amino acids. DNA for the CDR3: TGTGCCAGCAGCCCCGCCTACGAGCAGTACTTC. Protein product: CASSPAYEQYF.

V is TRBV5-5 and J is TRBJ1-3; unclear D gene. This CDR3 comprises 16 residues. V lost 3 bases to trimming and J lost 0 bases, with 13 bases between them. Germline values: CDR1 SGHKS, CDR2 YYEKEE (reference sequence). CDR3 DNA: TGTGCCAGCAGCTCGCAACCGATTTCCTCTGGAAACACCATATATTTT. Protein product: CASSSQPISSGNTIYF.

This clonotype was found once. The CDR3: CSARGGGRHEPQHF. The CDR3 DNA reads as TGCAGTGCTAGAGGGGGGGGTCGTCATGAGCCCCAGCATTTT. The V and J genes are TRBV20-1 and TRBJ1-5; weak D call: TRBD1 (5 bases). This CDR3 spans 14 amino acids. The ends were cut back, 1 base at V and 8 bases at J, with 15 bases in the middle. CDR1 and CDR2 from the germline V gene are DFQATT and SNEGSKA (reference sequence).

V gene TRBV5-6 combines with J gene TRBJ2-2; D unclear. Trimming pared 4 bases from V and 3 bases from J, leaving 7 bases between. CDR1 is SGHDT and CDR2 is YYEEEE in the germline V gene. CDR3 size: 13 residues. The CDR3 loop reads CASSATYTGELFF. The CDR3 bases are TGTGCCAGCAGCGCCACGTACACCGGGGAGCTGTTTTTT.

This clonotype appeared a few times. The chain combines TRBV5-8 with TRBJ2-3; D is unresolved. CDR3 length: 17 amino acids. V lost 4 bases and J 2 bases, leaving 20 bases between the germline ends. Germline V gene sequence: CDR1 SGHTS, CDR2 YDEGEE. The CDR3, as DNA: TGTGCCAGCAGCCCGCGCTCCAGCGTCTTAACCACAGATACGCAGTATTTT. As protein: CASSPRSSVLTTDTQYF.

V and J are TRBV5-1 and TRBJ2-6, with D possibly TRBD1 on 5 matching bases. V was trimmed by 3 bases and J by 2 bases, leaving 15 bases between them. Germline V gene data show CDR1 as SGHRS and CDR2 as YFSETQ. The length of the CDR3 is 17 residues. CDR3 DNA: TGCGCCAGCAGCTCGGGCCCTTTGGGGCCTGGGGCCAACGTCCTGACTTTC. Its translation: CASSSGPLGPGANVLTF. Looking up the rest from reference TRBV5-1 and TRBJ2-6 gives the full variable domain: KAGVTQTPRYLIKTRGQQVTLSCSPISGHRSVSWYQQTPGQGLQFLFEYFSETQRNKGNFPGRFSGRQFSNSRSEMNVSTLELGDSALYLCASSSGPLGPGANVLTFGAGSRLTVL.

J is TRBJ2-1 and V is TRBV10-3; D is possibly TRBD2 (6 bases). V was trimmed by 3 bases and J by 10 bases, leaving 22 bases between them. Germline loops: CDR1 ENHRY, CDR2 SYGVKD. CDR3 length: 16 residues. The CDR3 region has the DNA TGTGCCATCAGTGACCCTTCAGGGACTCCACGGGGGGAGCAGTTCTTC. Its translation: CAISDPSGTPRGEQFF.

This clonotype was seen ten or more times. This chain connects TRBV7-2 to TRBJ2-5, with 11 bases that match TRBD2. Looked up from germline, CDR1 is SGHTA and CDR2 is FQGNSA. With V trimmed by 5 bases and J by 5 bases, 1 base remained unmatched. The CDR3 runs 13 residues. CDR3 region: CASSPSGGETQYF. CDR3 DNA: TGTGCCAGCAGCCCTAGCGGGGGGGAGACCCAGTACTTC.

The rearrangement uses TRBV10-2 and TRBJ2-7; D is unresolved. Trimming took off 7 bases at V and 4 bases at J, with 11 bases between the two ends. The CDR3 is 12 residues long. Germline V lookup: CDR1 WSHSY, CDR2 SAAADI. The CDR3 nucleotides are TGCGCCAGCACCGAAACAGTATACGAGCAGTACTTC. It translates to CASTETVYEQYF.

The chain recombines TRBV20-1 with TRBJ2-2, with D tentatively TRBD1 or TRBD2 (5 bases each). The CDR3 is 13 amino acids. V was cut by 7 bases and J by 9 bases, with 18 bases left in between. CDR1 DFQATT and CDR2 SNEGSKA come from the germline V gene (reference sequence). The CDR3 DNA sequence: TGCAGTGTTAAATCCATTCGGGGCCGGGAGCTGTTTTTT. Amino acids: CSVKSIRGRELFF.

Turning to this clonotype: The germline gene is not matched at one end of the junction; a read error may be the cause. The chain is built from TRBV10-3 and TRBJ1-4, with D tentatively TRBD1 (6 bases). Germline loops: CDR1 ENHRY, CDR2 SYGVKD. This CDR3 region has 14 residues. The CDR3 DNA follows: TGTGCCATCAGTTCCGGGACAACTGATGAAAAACTGTTTTTT. Amino acids: CAISSGTTDEKLFF.

This clonotype appeared once. The CDR3 is CASSSSGPLIGEQYF. CDR3 DNA: TGCGCCAGCAGCTCCTCAGGCCCCCTCATTGGAGAGCAGTACTTC. The chain uses TRBV5-1 and TRBJ2-7, with D uncertain. Trimming cost V 3 bases and J 7 bases, with 20 bases left between them. The CDR3 covers 15 residues. The V gene's germline CDR1 is SGHRS and CDR2 YFSETQ.